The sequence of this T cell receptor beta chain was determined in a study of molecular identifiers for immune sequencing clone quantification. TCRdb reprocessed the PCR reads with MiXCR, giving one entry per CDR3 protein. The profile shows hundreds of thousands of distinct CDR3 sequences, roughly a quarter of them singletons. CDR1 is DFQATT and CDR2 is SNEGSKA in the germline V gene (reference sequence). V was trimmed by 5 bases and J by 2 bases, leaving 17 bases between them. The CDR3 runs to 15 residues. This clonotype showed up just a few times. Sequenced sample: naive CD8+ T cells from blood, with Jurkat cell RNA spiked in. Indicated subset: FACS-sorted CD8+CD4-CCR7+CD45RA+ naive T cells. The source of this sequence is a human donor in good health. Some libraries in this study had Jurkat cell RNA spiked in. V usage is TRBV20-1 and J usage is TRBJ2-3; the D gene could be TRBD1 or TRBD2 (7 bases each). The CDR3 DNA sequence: TGCAGTGCTTTAGGGAGGGACAGACACACAGATACGCAGTATTTT. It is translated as CSALGRDRHTDTQYF.